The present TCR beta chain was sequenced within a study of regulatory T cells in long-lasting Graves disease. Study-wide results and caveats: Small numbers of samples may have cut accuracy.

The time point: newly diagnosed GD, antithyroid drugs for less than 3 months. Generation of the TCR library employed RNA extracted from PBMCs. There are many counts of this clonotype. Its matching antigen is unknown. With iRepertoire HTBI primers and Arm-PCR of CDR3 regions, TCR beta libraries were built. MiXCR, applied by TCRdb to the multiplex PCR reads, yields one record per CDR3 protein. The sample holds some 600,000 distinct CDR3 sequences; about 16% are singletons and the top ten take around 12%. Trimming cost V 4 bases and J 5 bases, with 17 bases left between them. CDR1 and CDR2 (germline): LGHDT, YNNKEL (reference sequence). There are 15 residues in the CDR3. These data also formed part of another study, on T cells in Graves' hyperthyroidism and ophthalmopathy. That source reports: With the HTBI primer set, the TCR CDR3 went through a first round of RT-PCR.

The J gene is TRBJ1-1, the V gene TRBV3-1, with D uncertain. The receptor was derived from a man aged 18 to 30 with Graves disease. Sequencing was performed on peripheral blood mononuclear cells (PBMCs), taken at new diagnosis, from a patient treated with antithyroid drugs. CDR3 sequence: CASSRRGDGGTEAFF. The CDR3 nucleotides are TGTGCCAGCAGCCGCCGCGGAGACGGTGGGACTGAAGCTTTCTTT.